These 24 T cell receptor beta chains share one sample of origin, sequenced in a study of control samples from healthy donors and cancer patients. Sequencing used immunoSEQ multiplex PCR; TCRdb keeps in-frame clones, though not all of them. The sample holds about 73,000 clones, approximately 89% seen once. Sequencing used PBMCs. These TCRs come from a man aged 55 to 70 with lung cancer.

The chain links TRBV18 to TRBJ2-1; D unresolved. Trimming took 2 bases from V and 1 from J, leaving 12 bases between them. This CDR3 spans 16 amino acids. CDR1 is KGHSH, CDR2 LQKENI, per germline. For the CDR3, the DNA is TGTGCCAGCTCACCAGGGTTTGTCTCATCCTACAATGAGCAGTTCTTC. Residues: CASSPGFVSSYNEQFF.

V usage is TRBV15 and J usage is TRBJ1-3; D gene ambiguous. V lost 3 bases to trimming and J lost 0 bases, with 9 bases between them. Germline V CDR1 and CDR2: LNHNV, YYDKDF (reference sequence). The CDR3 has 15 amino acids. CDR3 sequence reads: CATSSDFASGNTIYF. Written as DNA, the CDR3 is TGTGCCACCAGCAGTGACTTCGCCTCTGGAAACACCATATATTTT.

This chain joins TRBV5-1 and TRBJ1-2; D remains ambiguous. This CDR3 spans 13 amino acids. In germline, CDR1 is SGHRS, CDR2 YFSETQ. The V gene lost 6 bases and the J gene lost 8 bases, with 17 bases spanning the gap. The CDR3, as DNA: TGCGCCAGCAACAAGGAGGGTCTGAGGGGCTACACCTTC. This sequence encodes CASNKEGLRGYTF.

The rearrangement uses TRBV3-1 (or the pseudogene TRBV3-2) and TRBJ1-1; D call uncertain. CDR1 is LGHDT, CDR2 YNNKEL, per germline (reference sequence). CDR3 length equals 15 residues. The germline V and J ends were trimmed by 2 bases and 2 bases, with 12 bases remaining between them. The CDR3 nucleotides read TGTGCCAGCAGCCAAACGCCCACACCAAACACTGAAGCTTTCTTT. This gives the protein CASSQTPTPNTEAFF.

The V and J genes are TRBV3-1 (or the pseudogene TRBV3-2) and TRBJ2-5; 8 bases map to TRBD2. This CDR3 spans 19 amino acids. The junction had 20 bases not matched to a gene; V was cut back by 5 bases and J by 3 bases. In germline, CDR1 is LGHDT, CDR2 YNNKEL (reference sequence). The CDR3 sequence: CASSFRAGAGPGYKETQYF. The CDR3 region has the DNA TGTGCCAGCAGCTTCCGAGCGGGGGCGGGGCCGGGGTACAAAGAGACCCAGTACTTC.

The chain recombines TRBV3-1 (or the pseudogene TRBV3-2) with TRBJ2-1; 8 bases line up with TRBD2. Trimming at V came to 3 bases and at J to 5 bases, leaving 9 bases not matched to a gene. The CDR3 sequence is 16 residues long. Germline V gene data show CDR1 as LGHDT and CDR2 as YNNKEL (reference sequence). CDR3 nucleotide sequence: TGTGCCAGCAGCCAGGTGCGGGGGGCCGTCAACAATGAGCAGTTCTTC. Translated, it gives CASSQVRGAVNNEQFF.

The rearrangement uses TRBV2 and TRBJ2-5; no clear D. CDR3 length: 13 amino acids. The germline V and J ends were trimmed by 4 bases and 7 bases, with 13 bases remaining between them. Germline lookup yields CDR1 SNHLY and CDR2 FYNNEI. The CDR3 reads CASSAAGEGTQYF. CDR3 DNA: TGTGCCAGCAGTGCGGCAGGAGAAGGGACCCAGTACTTC. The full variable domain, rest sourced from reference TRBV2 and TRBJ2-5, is EPEVTQTPSHQVTQMGQEVILRCVPISNHLYFYWYRQILGQKVEFLVSFYNNEISEKSEIFDDQFSVERPDGSNFTLKIRSTKLEDSAMYFCASSAAGEGTQYFGPGTRLLVL.

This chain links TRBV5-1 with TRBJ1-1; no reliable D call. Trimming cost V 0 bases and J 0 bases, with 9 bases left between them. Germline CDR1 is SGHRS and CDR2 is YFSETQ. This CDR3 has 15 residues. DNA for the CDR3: TGCGCCAGCAGCTTGGAGGGTGCCCTGAACACTGAAGCTTTCTTT. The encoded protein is CASSLEGALNTEAFF.

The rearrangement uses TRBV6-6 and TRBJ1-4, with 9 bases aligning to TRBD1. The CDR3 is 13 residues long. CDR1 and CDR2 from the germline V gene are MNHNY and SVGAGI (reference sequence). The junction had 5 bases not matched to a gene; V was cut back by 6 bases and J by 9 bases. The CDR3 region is CASSGQGNKKLFF. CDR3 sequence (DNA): TGTGCCAGCAGCGGACAGGGGAACAAAAAACTGTTTTTT.

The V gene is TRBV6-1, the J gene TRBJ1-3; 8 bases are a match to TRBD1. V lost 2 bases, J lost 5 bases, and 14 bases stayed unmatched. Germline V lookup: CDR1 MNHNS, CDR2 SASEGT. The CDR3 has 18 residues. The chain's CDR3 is CASSEIDRGISRRNTIYF. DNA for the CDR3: TGTGCCAGCAGTGAAATCGACAGGGGCATTTCTCGTAGAAACACCATATATTTT.

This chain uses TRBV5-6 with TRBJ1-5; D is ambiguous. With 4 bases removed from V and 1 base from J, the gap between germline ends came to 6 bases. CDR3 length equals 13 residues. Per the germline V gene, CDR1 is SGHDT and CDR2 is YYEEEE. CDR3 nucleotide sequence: TGTGCCAGCAGCGCTGACAGCAATCAGCCCCAGCATTTT. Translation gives CASSADSNQPQHF. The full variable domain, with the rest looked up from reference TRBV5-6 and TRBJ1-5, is DAGVTQSPTHLIKTRGQQVTLRCSPKSGHDTVSWYQQALGQGPQFIFQYYEEEERQRGNFPDRFSGHQFPNYSSELNVNALLLGDSALYLCASSADSNQPQHFGDGTRLSIL.

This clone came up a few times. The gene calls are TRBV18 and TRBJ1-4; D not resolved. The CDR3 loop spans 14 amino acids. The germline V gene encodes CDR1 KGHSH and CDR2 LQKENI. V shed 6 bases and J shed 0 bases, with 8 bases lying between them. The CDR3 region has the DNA TGTGCCAGCTCGAGGGAGACAACTAATGAAAAACTGTTTTTT. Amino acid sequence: CASSRETTNEKLFF.

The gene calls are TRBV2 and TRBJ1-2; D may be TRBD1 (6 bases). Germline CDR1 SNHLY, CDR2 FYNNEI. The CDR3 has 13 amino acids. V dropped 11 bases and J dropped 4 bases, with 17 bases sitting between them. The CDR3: CACSQGPTYGYTF. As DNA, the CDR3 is TGTGCCTGCTCACAGGGCCCAACCTATGGCTACACCTTC.

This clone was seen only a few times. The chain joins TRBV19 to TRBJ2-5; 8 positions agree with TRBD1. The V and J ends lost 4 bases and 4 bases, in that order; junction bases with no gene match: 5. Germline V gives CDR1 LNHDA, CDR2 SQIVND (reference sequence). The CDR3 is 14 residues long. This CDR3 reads CASSTSGGLETQYF. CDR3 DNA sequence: TGTGCCAGTAGTACATCAGGGGGCTTAGAGACCCAGTACTTC. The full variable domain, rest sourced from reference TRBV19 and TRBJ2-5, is DGGITQSPKYLFRKEGQNVTLSCEQNLNHDAMYWYRQDPGQGLRLIYYSQIVNDFQKGDIAEGYSVSREKKESFPLTVTSAQKNPTAFYLCASSTSGGLETQYFGPGTRLLVL.

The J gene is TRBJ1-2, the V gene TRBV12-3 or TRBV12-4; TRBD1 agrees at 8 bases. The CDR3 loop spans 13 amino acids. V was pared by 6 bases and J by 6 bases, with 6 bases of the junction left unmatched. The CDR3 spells CASRYSGQDGYTF. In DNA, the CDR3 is TGTGCCAGCAGATACTCGGGACAGGATGGCTACACCTTC.

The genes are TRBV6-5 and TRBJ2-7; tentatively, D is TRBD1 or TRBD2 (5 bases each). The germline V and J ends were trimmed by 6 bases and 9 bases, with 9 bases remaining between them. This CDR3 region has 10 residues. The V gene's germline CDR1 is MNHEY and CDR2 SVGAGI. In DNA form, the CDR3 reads TGTGCCAGCAGATGGGGGTGGCAGTACTTC. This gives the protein CASRWGWQYF.

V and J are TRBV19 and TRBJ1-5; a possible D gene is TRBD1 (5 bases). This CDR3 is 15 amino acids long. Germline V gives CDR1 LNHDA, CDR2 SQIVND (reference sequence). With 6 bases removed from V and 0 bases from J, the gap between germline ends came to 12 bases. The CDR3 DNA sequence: TGTGCCAGTAGCACAGGTTCCTATAGCAATCAGCCCCAGCATTTT. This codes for CASSTGSYSNQPQHF.

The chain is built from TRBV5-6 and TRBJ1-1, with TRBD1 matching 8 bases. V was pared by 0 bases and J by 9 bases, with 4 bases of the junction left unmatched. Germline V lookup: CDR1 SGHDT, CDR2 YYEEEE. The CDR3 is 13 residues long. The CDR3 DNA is TGTGCCAGCAGCTTGGATGGGACAGGCAAAGCTTTCTTT. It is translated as CASSLDGTGKAFF.

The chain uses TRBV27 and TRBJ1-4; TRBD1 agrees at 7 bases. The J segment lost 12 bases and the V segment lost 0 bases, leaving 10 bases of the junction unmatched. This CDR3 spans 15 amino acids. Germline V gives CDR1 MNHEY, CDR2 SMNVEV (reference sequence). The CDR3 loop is CASSLSGGGDEELFF. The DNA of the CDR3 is TGTGCCAGCAGTTTATCGGGAGGGGGCGATGAGGAACTGTTTTTT.

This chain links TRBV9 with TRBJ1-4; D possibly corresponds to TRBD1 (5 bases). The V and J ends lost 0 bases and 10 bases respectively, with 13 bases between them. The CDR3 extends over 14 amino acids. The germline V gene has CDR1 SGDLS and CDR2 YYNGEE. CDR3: CASSVAPDKGKLFF. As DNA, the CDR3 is TGTGCCAGCAGCGTAGCTCCGGACAAAGGAAAACTGTTTTTT.

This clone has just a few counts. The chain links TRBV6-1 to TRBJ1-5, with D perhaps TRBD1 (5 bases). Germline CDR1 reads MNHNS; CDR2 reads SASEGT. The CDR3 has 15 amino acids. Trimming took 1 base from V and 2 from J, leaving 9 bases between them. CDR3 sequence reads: CASSEGGFGNQPQHF. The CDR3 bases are TGTGCCAGCAGTGAAGGGGGGTTCGGCAATCAGCCCCAGCATTTT.

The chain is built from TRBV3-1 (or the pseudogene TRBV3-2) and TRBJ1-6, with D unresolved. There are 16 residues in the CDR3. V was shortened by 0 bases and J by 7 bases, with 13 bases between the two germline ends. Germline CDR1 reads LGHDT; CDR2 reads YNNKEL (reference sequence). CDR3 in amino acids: CASSQDFPGSNSPLHF. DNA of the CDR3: TGTGCCAGCAGCCAAGATTTCCCAGGCAGCAATTCACCCCTCCACTTT.

In DNA, the CDR3 is TGTGCCAGCAATTTAGGGACAGGGGGGACCACCTACGAGCAGTACTTC. It codes for CASNLGTGGTTYEQYF. V usage is TRBV2 and J usage is TRBJ2-7; 11 nucleotides align to TRBD1. The CDR3 is 16 amino acids. Germline V gene lookup returns CDR1 SNHLY and CDR2 FYNNEI. V was pared by 7 bases and J by 2 bases, with 10 bases of the junction left unmatched. The full variable domain, completed using reference TRBV2 and TRBJ2-7, is EPEVTQTPSHQVTQMGQEVILRCVPISNHLYFYWYRQILGQKVEFLVSFYNNEISEKSEIFDDQFSVERPDGSNFTLKIRSTKLEDSAMYFCASNLGTGGTTYEQYFGPGTRLTVT.

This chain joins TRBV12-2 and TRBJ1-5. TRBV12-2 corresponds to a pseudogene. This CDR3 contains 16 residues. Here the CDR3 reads CASRLKGSCLYRPQHF. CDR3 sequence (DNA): TGTGCAAGTCGCCTCAAAGGCTCGTGCCTCTATAGGCCCCAGCATTTT.